These 5 T cell receptor beta chains came from one sample sequenced in a study of T cells in tumors after PD-1 blockade. Only in-frame clones appear in the TCRdb table, and some are missing; sequencing was by immunoSEQ multiplex PCR. In the table there are about 33,000 clones, about 77% of which are singletons. The starting material was PBMCs, obtained before anti-PD-1 treatment. These receptors were taken from a human donor with basal cell carcinoma.

This chain joins TRBV27 and TRBJ2-7; maybe TRBD1 (6 bases). Between the trimmed V and J ends, which lost 4 bases and 3 bases, there was a span of 10 bases. Per the germline V gene, CDR1 is MNHEY and CDR2 is SMNVEV (reference sequence). The CDR3 loop spans 13 amino acids. The CDR3: CASSWTANYEQYF. The DNA of the CDR3 is TGTGCCAGCAGTTGGACAGCGAACTACGAGCAGTACTTC.

J is TRBJ2-3 and V is TRBV9, with D perhaps assigned TRBD1 or TRBD2 (5 bases each). Germline V gene data show CDR1 as SGDLS and CDR2 as YYNGEE. This CDR3 region has 14 residues. V was clipped by 1 base and J by 5 bases, with 11 bases between them. The CDR3 here is CASSVKGDRDTQYF. The CDR3 bases are TGTGCCAGCAGCGTAAAGGGAGACAGAGATACGCAGTATTTT.

In this sample, this clone turned up once. V is TRBV19 and J is TRBJ1-3, with 7 bases lining up with TRBD1. The germline V gene encodes CDR1 LNHDA and CDR2 SQIVND (reference sequence). Trimming removed 4 bases from V and 0 bases from J; junction bases left unmatched: 6. The CDR3 extends over 16 amino acids. Written as DNA, the CDR3 is TGTGCCAGTAGTAACAGGGGTAGGGGCTCTGGAAACACCATATATTTT. Its translation: CASSNRGRGSGNTIYF.

For the CDR3, the DNA is TGTGCCACCAGCAGAGATCAGGGAAGGAGTGGCTACACCTTC. Translating gives CATSRDQGRSGYTF. The rearrangement uses TRBV15 and TRBJ1-2; D is possibly TRBD1 (5 bases). CDR1 and CDR2 (germline): LNHNV, YYDKDF (reference sequence). CDR3 length: 14 amino acids. The V and J ends lost 0 bases and 7 bases respectively, with 12 bases between them.

V and J are TRBV6-2 or TRBV6-3 and TRBJ1-2; weak D call: TRBD1 (5 bases). V lost 5 bases and J lost 5, with 9 bases in between. CDR1 and CDR2 from the germline V gene are MNHEY and SVGEGT. CDR3 size: 12 residues. As DNA, the CDR3 is TGTGCCAGCAGTCCGCAGGGTTATGGCTACACCTTC. Residues: CASSPQGYGYTF.